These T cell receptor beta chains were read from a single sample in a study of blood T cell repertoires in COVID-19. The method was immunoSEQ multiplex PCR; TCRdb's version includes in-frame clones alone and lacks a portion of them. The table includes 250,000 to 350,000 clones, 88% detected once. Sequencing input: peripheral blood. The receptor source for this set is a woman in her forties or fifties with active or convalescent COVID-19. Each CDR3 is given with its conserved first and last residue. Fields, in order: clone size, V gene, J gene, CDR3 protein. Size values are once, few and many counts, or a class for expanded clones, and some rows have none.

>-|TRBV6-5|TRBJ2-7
CASRLRGNPSHEQYF
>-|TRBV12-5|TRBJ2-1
CASGDMSPKFF
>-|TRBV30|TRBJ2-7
CAWTGTSVFYEQYF
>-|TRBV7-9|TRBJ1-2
CASSLGQGAGGYTF
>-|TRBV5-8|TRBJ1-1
CASSLEGGGTAEAFF
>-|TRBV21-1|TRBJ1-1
CASSLPGDPGEAFF
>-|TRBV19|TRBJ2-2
CASRSSDAATGELFF
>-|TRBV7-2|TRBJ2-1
CASSQGRGGRVHNEQFF
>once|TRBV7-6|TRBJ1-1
CASSLRTGAGNTEAFF
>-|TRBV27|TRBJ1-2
CASSFLGQGANYGYTF
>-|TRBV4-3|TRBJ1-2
CASSQDLVGRAGGYTF